The clone carrying this T cell receptor beta chain was recorded once. This entry belongs to a study of blood T cells in healthy people across ages. A J-beta primer mix and a sample-barcoded 5' primer were used in a second PCR of roughly 6 to 12 cycles. The template-switch adaptor, which had 12 random nucleotides, put a tag on each cDNA molecule. One entry per CDR3 protein results from TCRdb running MiXCR on the 5' RACE reads. The table records roughly 1 million distinct CDR3 sequences, under 30% of them present only once. The V end was cut by 7 bases, the J end by 13 bases, with 14 bases between. CDR3 length: 11 amino acids. CDR1 and CDR2 (germline): WNHNN, SYGVQD (reference sequence). Another study also made use of these data, one on T cells of mothers and their children. That paper notes: The authors used all extracted RNA for cDNA synthesis, at 1.5 ug per 15 ul.

The V gene is TRBV10-1, the J gene TRBJ2-1; possible D gene TRBD1, 5 bases. This receptor was obtained from a girl aged 2 to 9 in good health. The sequenced sample was blood. CDR3 bases: TGCGCCAGCATAAGGGGAATCGTTCAGTTCTTC. Its translation: CASIRGIVQFF.